This TCR beta chain comes out of a study of human T cells and chemical hapten exposure. Study information: Per-sample TCR yields varied mainly from small pooled library volume differences.

CDR1 and CDR2 (germline): MNHEY, SVGAGI. The CDR3 spans 17 residues. The V and J ends lost 0 bases and 1 base respectively, with 16 bases between them. Before extraction, the whole blood was not fractionated, and total RNA was taken from it. Individual cDNA molecules received unique molecular identifiers in the library. Per the original data handling: Sample TCR counts, which ranged from 23,224 to 690,600, had a median of 95,638. TCRdb re-called the 5' RACE reads with MiXCR, one entry per CDR3 protein. It is TCRdb's table, rather than the study itself, that gives the V and J calls and clone size. The table lists approximately 110,000 distinct CDR3 sequences, approximately 20% of them singletons. Broader study findings: No shift was seen in TCRs above 1 in 1000 frequency with DPC sensitization.

The sample holds a few counts of this clonotype. Its antigen is not known. V is TRBV6-5 and J is TRBJ2-7; possible D gene TRBD2, 6 bases. This sequence was found in a human donor in good health. The CDR3 loop reads CASSYSAGAGFSYEQYF. In DNA form, the CDR3 reads TGTGCCAGCAGTTACTCGGCGGGTGCGGGGTTTTCCTACGAGCAGTACTTC.